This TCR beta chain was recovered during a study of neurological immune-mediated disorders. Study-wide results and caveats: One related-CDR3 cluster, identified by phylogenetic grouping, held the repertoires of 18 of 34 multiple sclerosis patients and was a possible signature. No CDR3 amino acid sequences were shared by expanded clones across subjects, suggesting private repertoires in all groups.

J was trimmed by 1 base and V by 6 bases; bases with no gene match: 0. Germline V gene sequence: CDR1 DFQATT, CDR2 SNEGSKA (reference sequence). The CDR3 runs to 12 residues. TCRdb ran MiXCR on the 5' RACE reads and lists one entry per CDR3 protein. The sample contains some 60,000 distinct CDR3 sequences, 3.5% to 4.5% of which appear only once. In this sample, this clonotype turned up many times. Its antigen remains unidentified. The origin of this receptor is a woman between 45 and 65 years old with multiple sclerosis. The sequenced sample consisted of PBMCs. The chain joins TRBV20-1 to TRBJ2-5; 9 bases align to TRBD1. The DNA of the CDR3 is TGCAGTGCGGGACAGGGCCAAGAGACCCAGTACTTC. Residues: CSAGQGQETQYF.